This T cell receptor (beta chain) derives from a study of response to subunit inactivated influenza vaccine. Study findings and constraints: With each seasonal influenza vaccination, the authors suggested, few new T cells are recruited.

As concerns this clonotype: The antigen is not known.

Per the germline V gene, CDR1 is LGHDT and CDR2 is YNNKEL (reference sequence). The ends were cut back, 5 bases at V and 1 base at J, with 9 bases in the middle. The CDR3 is 14 amino acids. MiXCR, run by TCRdb on the RT-PCR reads, gives a single entry per CDR3 protein. The sample includes 500,000 or so distinct CDR3 sequences, 15% to 20% seen only once; the top ten take 2.5% to 3.5%. The source material was CD4+ T cells sorted from PBMCs, sampled about 23 months after vaccination. This clonotype was obtained from a man aged 45 to 70 who received an inactivated influenza vaccine. The rearrangement uses TRBV3-1 and TRBJ1-5, with D perhaps matching TRBD1 (5 bases). CDR3 nucleotides: TGTGCCAGCAGCGCCCGGGACAGCAATCAGCCCCAGCATTTT. Its translation is CASSARDSNQPQHF.